This entry lists 21 T cell receptor beta chains sequenced from one sample in a study of blood T cell repertoires in COVID-19. The assay was immunoSEQ multiplex PCR, and TCRdb's table has in-frame clones only and misses some. The sample includes some 390,000 clones, about 89% of them seen just once. The sample comprised peripheral blood. The receptors shown here come from a woman in her sixties or seventies with COVID-19, enrolled during active disease.

V and J are TRBV19 and TRBJ2-1, with 11 nucleotides matching TRBD1. This CDR3 is 17 amino acids long. Per the germline V gene, CDR1 is LNHDA and CDR2 is SQIVND (reference sequence). V trimming: 4 bases; J trimming: 5 bases; junction bases outside the gene matches: 10. Written as DNA, the CDR3 is TGTGCCAGTAGTAGAACTACCGGGACAGGGGGGGACAATGAGCAGTTCTTC. Protein: CASSRTTGTGGDNEQFF.

This clone has a single count. V gene TRBV21-1 combines with J gene TRBJ2-2; the table's D call TRBD2 went unverified against the DNA. TRBV21-1 is labeled a pseudogene. This CDR3 is built from 15 residues. The CDR3 here is CASSPLTSNTGELFF. CDR3 nucleotide sequence: TGTGCCAGCAGCCCCCTCACGAGCAACACCGGGGAGCTGTTTTTT.

V is TRBV5-4 and J is TRBJ1-3; D remains unclear. Trimming removed 4 bases from V and 2 bases from J, with 16 bases in between. The CDR3 covers 16 residues. Germline V gene sequence: CDR1 SGHNT, CDR2 YYREEE (reference sequence). The CDR3 sequence: CASSPRLGVTGNTIYF. The CDR3 DNA reads TGTGCCAGCAGCCCACGCCTCGGGGTAACTGGAAACACCATATATTTT.

The chain carries TRBV3-1 (or the pseudogene TRBV3-2) and TRBJ1-2; D is uncertain. The germline V and J ends were trimmed by 4 bases and 7 bases, with 16 bases remaining between them. Looked up from germline, CDR1 is LGHDT and CDR2 is YNNKEL (reference sequence). This CDR3 spans 14 amino acids. The CDR3 loop reads CASSPRGGFRGYTF. The DNA for the CDR3 is TGTGCCAGCAGCCCGCGCGGTGGGTTTCGTGGCTACACCTTC.

The chain combines TRBV18 with TRBJ2-7; 10 nucleotides line up with TRBD1. The CDR3 contains 14 residues. Trimming cost V 2 bases and J 7 bases; bases outside gene matches: 5. Germline lookup yields CDR1 KGHSH and CDR2 LQKENI. This CDR3 is CASSPSTGGKEQYF. CDR3 in DNA: TGTGCCAGCTCACCATCGACAGGGGGCAAAGAGCAGTACTTC.

The genes are TRBV13 and TRBJ1-4; the D is unclear. Per germline, CDR1 PRHDT and CDR2 FYEKMQ (reference sequence). CDR3 length: 15 amino acids. V gave up 4 bases and J gave up 5 bases, with 14 bases separating them. The CDR3 spells CASSSIDNKNEKLFF. The CDR3 DNA reads TGTGCCAGCAGCTCGATAGACAACAAGAATGAAAAACTGTTTTTT.

This sequence joins TRBV3-1 (or the pseudogene TRBV3-2) and TRBJ1-2; TRBD1 matches at 7 bases. The CDR3 totals 13 residues. J lost 8 bases, V lost 1 base, and 4 bases had no gene match. Germline V gives CDR1 LGHDT, CDR2 YNNKEL (reference sequence). DNA of the CDR3: TGTGCCAGCAGCCAAGTGACAGGGTTCGGCTACACCTTC. It translates to CASSQVTGFGYTF.

This chain uses TRBV7-9 with TRBJ2-6, with a weak D call TRBD1 (7 bases). In germline, CDR1 is SEHNR, CDR2 FQNEAQ (reference sequence). This CDR3 is built from 17 residues. Trimming removed 3 bases at V and 0 bases at J, with 12 bases between. CDR3 sequence (DNA): TGTGCCAGCAGCTTGGAGGGGGCTAGCTCTGGGGCCAACGTCCTGACTTTC. The encoded protein is CASSLEGASSGANVLTF.

The chain uses TRBV6-2 or TRBV6-3 and TRBJ1-6; D not certain. The CDR3 is 17 residues long. V was trimmed by 5 bases and J by 0 bases, leaving 14 bases between them. The germline gives CDR1 MNHEY, CDR2 SVGEGT. The CDR3: CASSPVPSFSYNSPLHF. The CDR3 coding sequence is TGTGCCAGCAGTCCAGTGCCTTCGTTCTCCTATAATTCACCCCTCCACTTT.

This chain connects TRBV28 to TRBJ1-5, with no clear D. V was clipped by 4 bases and J by 12 bases, with 16 bases between them. From germline, CDR1 is MDHEN and CDR2 SYDVKM. The CDR3 spans 13 residues. Written as DNA, the CDR3 is TGTGCCAGCAGTTCCTCTCCGGTGAGGGACCAGCATTTT. As protein: CASSSSPVRDQHF.

This chain connects TRBV29-1 to TRBJ1-1, with TRBD1 matching over 7 bases. The V gene's germline CDR1 is SQVTM and CDR2 ANQGSEA. This CDR3 comprises 13 residues. Germline trimming cut 6 bases from V and 3 bases from J; bases unmatched to any gene: 7. CDR3 sequence (DNA): TGCAGCGTGGAGAAGCAGGGGGACACTGAAGCTTTCTTT. This codes for CSVEKQGDTEAFF.

Here the CDR3 reads CATRAQRGTYNEQFF. CDR3 coding DNA: TGTGCCACCAGGGCCCAAAGGGGCACTTACAATGAGCAGTTCTTC. The gene calls are TRBV15 and TRBJ2-1, with TRBD1 as a possible D gene (5 bases). Germline CDR1 LNHNV, CDR2 YYDKDF (reference sequence). The CDR3 covers 15 residues. V shed 6 bases and J shed 4 bases, with 16 bases lying between them.

The V and J genes are TRBV6-1 and TRBJ1-3; 8 positions agree with TRBD1. Germline loops: CDR1 MNHNS, CDR2 SASEGT. Trimming cost V 3 bases and J 3 bases; bases outside gene matches: 7. This CDR3 is built from 16 residues. CDR3 DNA: TGTGCCAGCAGTGACCCGGACAGGGCAGATGGAAACACCATATATTTT. Encoded protein: CASSDPDRADGNTIYF.

The J gene is TRBJ2-7, the V gene TRBV5-1; weak D call: TRBD1 (5 bases). Germline CDR1 SGHRS, CDR2 YFSETQ. The CDR3 sequence is 15 residues long. Trimming removed 4 bases from V and 2 bases from J, with 16 bases in between. The CDR3 nucleotides are TGCGCCAGCAGCAGTTGGCAGGGATTGGCCTACGAGCAGTACTTC. Its translation is CASSSWQGLAYEQYF. Looking up the rest from reference TRBV5-1 and TRBJ2-7 gives the full variable domain: KAGVTQTPRYLIKTRGQQVTLSCSPISGHRSVSWYQQTPGQGLQFLFEYFSETQRNKGNFPGRFSGRQFSNSRSEMNVSTLELGDSALYLCASSSWQGLAYEQYFGPGTRLTVT.

The J gene is TRBJ2-2, the V gene TRBV18, with a possible D match to TRBD1 (6 bases). The germline CDR1 and CDR2 sequences are KGHSH and LQKENI. Trimming cost V 6 bases and J 5 bases, with 10 bases left between them. The CDR3 has 13 amino acids. Here the CDR3 DNA reads TGTGCCAGCTCTCTACAGGGAACCGGGGAGCTGTTTTTT. Its translation is CASSLQGTGELFF. Filled out from reference TRBV18 and TRBJ2-2, the complete variable domain reads NAGVMQNPRHLVRRRGQEARLRCSPMKGHSHVYWYRQLPEEGLKFMVYLQKENIIDESGMPKERFSAEFPKEGPSILRIQQVVRGDSAAYFCASSLQGTGELFFGEGSRLTVL.

The CDR3 here is CASSPRQDYEQYF. The CDR3 nucleotides are TGTGCCAGCTCACCAAGACAGGACTACGAGCAGTACTTC. The chain carries TRBV18 and TRBJ2-7, with TRBD1 as a possible D gene (6 bases). This CDR3 is built from 13 residues. Trimming shortened V by 2 bases and J by 3 bases, and 8 bases separated the two germline ends. Germline CDR1 is KGHSH and CDR2 is LQKENI.

The rearrangement joins TRBV28 to TRBJ1-1; TRBD1 agrees at 8 bases. Losses at the gene ends were 6 bases for V and 1 base for J; bases not matched to a gene: 4. Germline lookup yields CDR1 MDHEN and CDR2 SYDVKM. The CDR3 is made up of 14 amino acids. For the CDR3, the DNA is TGTGCCAGCAGCCGCGGGACAGGGAACACTGAAGCTTTCTTT. This gives the protein CASSRGTGNTEAFF.

The CDR3 nucleotides read TGCGCCAGCAGCTTTCCTTTCCAGGGCGGAAATGAGCAGTTCTTC. Translation gives CASSFPFQGGNEQFF. The chain employs TRBV5-1 and TRBJ2-1, with a tentative D call TRBD1 (5 bases). The CDR3 spans 15 residues. V lost 2 bases, J lost 7 bases, and 16 bases lay in between. Germline CDR1 reads SGHRS; CDR2 reads YFSETQ. Together with reference TRBV5-1 and TRBJ2-1, the CDR3 gives the full variable domain: KAGVTQTPRYLIKTRGQQVTLSCSPISGHRSVSWYQQTPGQGLQFLFEYFSETQRNKGNFPGRFSGRQFSNSRSEMNVSTLELGDSALYLCASSFPFQGGNEQFFGPGTRLTVL.

On this clone: Mismatch with germline at one junction end may stem from a read error. The chain is built from TRBV27 and TRBJ2-7, with D perhaps TRBD2 (6 bases). This CDR3 contains 14 residues. From germline, CDR1 is MNHEY and CDR2 SMNVEV (reference sequence). CDR3 protein: CASSSLIFGGRYLF. The CDR3 DNA reads TGTGCCAGCAGTTCCCTTATCTTTGGGGGGAGGTACCTCTTC.

The chain is built from TRBV9 and TRBJ2-3, with D possibly matching TRBD1 (6 bases). Germline V CDR1 and CDR2: SGDLS, YYNGEE. V was clipped by 6 bases and J by 5 bases, with 22 bases between them. There are 16 residues in the CDR3. The CDR3: CASNSGSLGGQDTQYF. The CDR3 nucleotides are TGTGCCAGCAACTCAGGGAGTTTAGGGGGACAAGATACGCAGTATTTT.

The V gene is TRBV5-1, the J gene TRBJ1-2, with TRBD1 matching 7 bases. This CDR3 is 14 amino acids long. Germline CDR1 SGHRS, CDR2 YFSETQ. V was clipped by 1 base and J by 4 bases; unmatched bases: 4. The DNA of the CDR3 is TGCGCCAGCAGCTTGAGGGCAGGGGGCTATGGCTACACCTTC. Protein: CASSLRAGGYGYTF.